The rows below give T cell receptor beta chains drawn from one sample of a study of blood T cell repertoires in COVID-19. Assay used: immunoSEQ multiplex PCR; TCRdb lists only in-frame clones, some missing. This table has over 110,000 clones, roughly 82% appearing once. Sample: peripheral blood. Source of these receptors: a man between 60 and 75 years old with active or convalescent COVID-19. Both conserved end residues are part of each CDR3. Fields, in order: V gene, clone size, D gene, J gene, CDR3 DNA, CDR3 protein. D genes are given only for firm matches. For some rows the clone size is stated as once, few or many, or as a class when expanded; others skip it.

v_gene: TRBV10-3
abundance: NA
d_gene: NA
j_gene: TRBJ1-2
CDR3nt: TGTGCCATCAGTGATGCCATTTTGGGGGCAGGCTATGGCTACACCTTC
CDR3aa: CAISDAILGAGYGYTF

v_gene: TRBV6-4
abundance: NA
d_gene: TRBD1
j_gene: TRBJ1-2
CDR3nt: TGTGCCAGCAAGACAGGGGGCGATGGCTACACCTTC
CDR3aa: CASKTGGDGYTF

v_gene: TRBV5-4
abundance: NA
d_gene: NA
j_gene: TRBJ2-1
CDR3nt: TGTGCCAGCAGCTTGAGTTTGGGACTCCTGACCTACAATGAGCAGTTCTTC
CDR3aa: CASSLSLGLLTYNEQFF

v_gene: TRBV6-6
abundance: NA
d_gene: TRBD1
j_gene: TRBJ1-2
CDR3nt: TGTGCCAGCAGTTCTGGACAGGCTACCTATGGCTACACCTTC
CDR3aa: CASSSGQATYGYTF

v_gene: TRBV6-4
abundance: NA
d_gene: TRBD1
j_gene: TRBJ1-5
CDR3nt: TGTGCCAGCAGTCAGGGGGCTGGACAGCCCCAGCATTTT
CDR3aa: CASSQGAGQPQHF

v_gene: TRBV18
abundance: few
d_gene: NA
j_gene: TRBJ1-3
CDR3nt: TGTGCCAGCTCACCACCTTCCAACTCTGGAAACACCATATATTTT
CDR3aa: CASSPPSNSGNTIYF

v_gene: TRBV5-6
abundance: NA
d_gene: TRBD1
j_gene: TRBJ2-4
CDR3nt: TGTGCCAGCAGCTTGCAAGATGTGAAGACAGGGTTGGTCAAAAACATTCAGTACTTC
CDR3aa: CASSLQDVKTGLVKNIQYF

v_gene: TRBV9
abundance: once
d_gene: TRBD1
j_gene: TRBJ1-3
CDR3nt: TGTGCCAGCAGCGTAGACAGGGGCCCTGGCACCATATATTTT
CDR3aa: CASSVDRGPGTIYF

v_gene: TRBV6-2/TRBV6-3
abundance: NA
d_gene: TRBD1
j_gene: TRBJ1-5
CDR3nt: TGTGCCAGCAGTTACTCCGGGACAGGGGGTTCTTTTGGCAATCAGCCCCAGCATTTT
CDR3aa: CASSYSGTGGSFGNQPQHF

v_gene: TRBV19
abundance: NA
d_gene: NA
j_gene: TRBJ1-4
CDR3nt: TGTGCCAGTAGTATAGTAGGGGTGGAAAAACTGTTTTTT
CDR3aa: CASSIVGVEKLFF

v_gene: TRBV12-5
abundance: NA
d_gene: NA
j_gene: TRBJ1-3
CDR3nt: TGTGCTAGTGGTTTAGAGGGCTACTCTGGAAACACCATATATTTT
CDR3aa: CASGLEGYSGNTIYF

v_gene: TRBV7-2
abundance: NA
d_gene: TRBD1
j_gene: TRBJ2-2
CDR3nt: TGTGCCAGCAGCCAAGGGACAGCGAACACCGGGGAGCTGTTTTTT
CDR3aa: CASSQGTANTGELFF

v_gene: TRBV11-2
abundance: NA
d_gene: NA
j_gene: TRBJ2-1
CDR3nt: TGTGCCAGCAGGACGAACTGGGGAGTAGACAATGAGCAGTTCTTC
CDR3aa: CASRTNWGVDNEQFF

v_gene: TRBV19
abundance: few
d_gene: NA
j_gene: TRBJ1-1
CDR3nt: TGTGCCAGTACCCAGTATTATATGAACACTGAAGCTTTCTTT
CDR3aa: CASTQYYMNTEAFF

v_gene: TRBV4-3
abundance: once
d_gene: TRBD1
j_gene: TRBJ1-6
CDR3nt: TGCGCCAGCAGCGCGGACAGGGTGGGATATTCACCCCTCCACTTT
CDR3aa: CASSADRVGYSPLHF

v_gene: TRBV19
abundance: NA
d_gene: NA
j_gene: TRBJ1-2
CDR3nt: TGTGCCAGTAGTATCCCCGGAGCTAACTATGGCTACACCTTC
CDR3aa: CASSIPGANYGYTF

v_gene: TRBV27
abundance: NA
d_gene: TRBD1
j_gene: TRBJ2-1
CDR3nt: TGTGCCAGCAGTCCCGGGACAGGGGCCGGAGCGGGGCCCTACACCTCCTACAATGAGCAGTTCTTC
CDR3aa: CASSPGTGAGAGPYTSYNEQFF

v_gene: TRBV2
abundance: NA
d_gene: NA
j_gene: TRBJ1-3
CDR3nt: TGTGCCAGCAGTGTTCTCGTCTCTGGAAACACCATATATTTT
CDR3aa: CASSVLVSGNTIYF

v_gene: TRBV6-4
abundance: NA
d_gene: NA
j_gene: TRBJ1-5
CDR3nt: TGTGCCAGCAGTCCCGGGTTCGGCCAGCCCCAGCATTTT
CDR3aa: CASSPGFGQPQHF

v_gene: TRBV4-2
abundance: many
d_gene: TRBD1
j_gene: TRBJ1-6
CDR3nt: TGTGCCAGCAGCCAAGATCGGGACAGGGTGTCTGGTTCACCCCTCCACTTT
CDR3aa: CASSQDRDRVSGSPLHF

v_gene: TRBV4-2
abundance: once
d_gene: NA
j_gene: TRBJ1-2
CDR3nt: TGTGCCAGCAGTCCCTACTGGCAGGAGGGGTATGGCTACACCTTC
CDR3aa: CASSPYWQEGYGYTF

v_gene: TRBV27
abundance: NA
d_gene: NA
j_gene: TRBJ2-3
CDR3nt: TGTGCCAGCAGCCGTCCAGGGCGTATTTCAGATACGCAGTATTTT
CDR3aa: CASSRPGRISDTQYF

v_gene: TRBV10-3
abundance: once
d_gene: TRBD2
j_gene: TRBJ2-3
CDR3nt: TGTGCCATCAGACTAGCGGAAGCCACAGATACGCAGTATTTT
CDR3aa: CAIRLAEATDTQYF